Listed below are T cell receptor beta chains from one sample, sequenced in a study of T cell responses to AZD1222 COVID-19 vaccine. This table comes from immunoSEQ multiplex PCR, and its TCRdb copy is limited to in-frame clones, with some not included. The sample consists of roughly 120,000 clones, roughly 85% of them appearing once. The material sequenced was peripheral blood, taken on day 0 of MenACWY control vaccination. These receptors were collected from an adult in good health. The conserved cysteine and the conserved F or W are not part of the CDR3 here. The order of the fields is J gene, CDR3 length, V gene, D gene, CDR3 protein. D genes are given only for firm matches.

>TRBJ1-5|12|TRBV19|NA
ASSIFQGNQPQH
>TRBJ2-5|14|TRBV5-1|TRBD2
ASSLVTSGMGETQY
>TRBJ2-3|13|TRBV9|TRBD2
ASSVDSGNMRTQY
>TRBJ2-7|11|TRBV5-1|NA
ASSLALGYEQY
>TRBJ1-2|12|TRBV2|TRBD1
ASIPGTGDYGYT
>TRBJ2-1|13|TRBV5-4|TRBD2
ASSHTSGFYNEQF
>TRBJ2-2|11|TRBV29-1|TRBD1
SAWTGDIGELF
>TRBJ1-1|12|TRBV3-1/TRBV3-2|NA
ASSQDGSVREAF
>TRBJ2-3|12|TRBV5-4|NA
ASSLAGGGDTQY
>TRBJ2-1|15|TRBV15|TRBD2
ATSRERLAGESGEQF
>TRBJ2-3|14|TRBV3-1/TRBV3-2|TRBD1
ASSLGRGRKTDTQY
>TRBJ1-3|12|TRBV7-9|TRBD1
ASSWGQGGNTIY
>TRBJ1-3|14|TRBV4-1|NA
ASSQVFRDSGNTIY
>TRBJ1-2|9|TRBV6-5|NA
ASNTVRDYT
>TRBJ2-7|14|TRBV10-1|TRBD2
ASSESVAGPSYEQY
>TRBJ2-7|12|TRBV7-9|NA
ASSLVASSYEQY
>TRBJ2-7|15|TRBV6-2/TRBV6-3|TRBD1
ASSPPTGTGKSYEQY
>TRBJ2-3|15|TRBV27|NA
ASSLVGVVESLHTQY
>TRBJ1-1|12|TRBV18|NA
ASSPARANTEAF
>TRBJ2-1|11|TRBV19|NA
ASSIGPYNEQF
>TRBJ1-1|9|TRBV6-5|NA
ASGGNTEAF
>TRBJ1-4|14|TRBV13|NA
ASSQHFGTPNEKLF
>TRBJ1-4|11|TRBV2|NA
ASRGDGNEKLF
>TRBJ2-3|15|TRBV20-1|TRBD2
SASSTSGRTSTDTQY
>TRBJ2-2|14|TRBV9|NA
ASSGPGTHNTGELF
>TRBJ2-2|12|TRBV27|NA
ASSWSANTGELF
>TRBJ1-1|8|TRBV12-3/TRBV12-4|NA
ASSLKRLV
>TRBJ1-1|13|TRBV7-9|NA
ASSVNELRVAEAF